Below, 16 T cell receptor beta chains from the same sample are listed, as sequenced in a study of read filtering for tumor transcriptome and immune sequencing. Molecular barcoded adaptors covering alpha/delta and beta/gamma chains were used on about 390 ng RNA. TCRdb reprocessed the reads via MiXCR and lists one record per CDR3 protein. There are about 22,000 distinct CDR3 sequences in the sample; around 13% occur only once, and approximately 70% lies in the top ten. The sample taken for sequencing was a population of CD138-negative cells sorted from bone marrow. These receptors originate from a donor over 35 with multiple myeloma.

This clonotype was picked up many times. The chain has TRBV28 and TRBJ2-2; no clear D. The V and J ends lost 6 bases and 1 base respectively, with 6 bases between them. This CDR3 is 13 amino acids long. Looked up from germline, CDR1 is MDHEN and CDR2 is SYDVKM. Here the CDR3 DNA reads TGTGCCAGCAGGCAGTTGAACACCGGGGAGCTGTTTTTT. Amino acids: CASRQLNTGELFF.

Comment on this clonotype: Given a much more abundant clone one base away, this may be a read error. V is TRBV18 and J is TRBJ2-1, with D unclear. The CDR3 is made up of 14 amino acids. Germline CDR1 and CDR2: KGHSH and LQKENI. CDR3 sequence: CAGSPFGSIHEQFF. CDR3 nucleotide sequence: TGTGCCGGCTCACCCTTCGGTAGTATTCATGAGCAGTTCTTC.

This clonotype was seen only a few times. The DNA for the CDR3 is TGTGCCAGCAGCCAGGTCTACGAGCAGTACTTC. Amino acids: CASSQVYEQYF. The chain joins TRBV3-1 to TRBJ2-7; D not resolved. Germline V gene data show CDR1 as LGHDT and CDR2 as YNNKEL (reference sequence). V lost 3 bases to trimming and J lost 3 bases, with 3 bases between them. This CDR3 is 11 amino acids long.

Turning to this clonotype: Just one base apart from a much larger clone, this may be a read error. The conserved phenylalanine or tryptophan normally closing the CDR3 is absent here, so this likely arose from a read error. The rearrangement uses TRBV5-6 and TRBJ2-1; no clear D. Trimming cost V 4 bases and J 10 bases, with 9 bases left between them. Per the germline V gene, CDR1 is SGHDT and CDR2 is YYEEEE. The CDR3 totals 11 residues. The CDR3 spells CASSTTVEQFL. In DNA form, the CDR3 reads TGTGCCAGCAGCACCACAGTAGAGCAGTTCCTC.

This clonotype was seen ten or more times. The chain is built from TRBV19 and TRBJ2-7; perhaps D is TRBD1 or TRBD2 (5 bases each). Germline CDR1 LNHDA, CDR2 SQIVND (reference sequence). Trimming cost V 3 bases and J 1 base, with 10 bases left between them. This CDR3 spans 14 amino acids. The CDR3 reads CASSIRDGSYEQYF. CDR3 coding DNA: TGTGCCAGTAGTATCCGGGACGGATCCTACGAGCAGTACTTC.

This clonotype was counted many times. The chain links TRBV23-1 to TRBJ2-1; no clear D gene. TRBV23-1 is noted as an ORF with a role that remains uncertain. V lost 2 bases and J lost 6, with 8 bases in between. This CDR3 comprises 13 residues. In DNA, the CDR3 is TGCGCCAGCAGTCAAGTAGGGTGCAATGAGCAGTTCTTC. Encoded protein: CASSQVGCNEQFF.

This clonotype was counted a few times. A read error may explain this, as a much larger clone is one base away. The chain employs TRBV2 and TRBJ2-6; TRBD1 matches at 8 bases. This CDR3 is built from 14 residues. V was clipped by 11 bases and J by 2 bases; unmatched bases: 5. Germline loops: CDR1 SNHLY, CDR2 FYNNEI. The CDR3 loop reads CASQQGAGANVLTF. CDR3 DNA: TGTGCCTCCCAACAGGGGGCTGGGGCCAACGTCCTGACTTTC. Full variable domain (rest looked up from reference TRBV2 and TRBJ2-6): EPEVTQTPSHQVTQMGQEVILRCVPISNHLYFYWYRQILGQKVEFLVSFYNNEISEKSEIFDDQFSVERPDGSNFTLKIRSTKLEDSAMYFCASQQGAGANVLTFGAGSRLTVL.

The table lists this clonotype with a few counts. The J gene is TRBJ2-4, the V gene TRBV7-3; TRBD2 matches at 14 bases. This CDR3 spans 16 amino acids. V shed 5 bases and J 5 bases; nucleotides not matched to a gene: 5. Germline V gene sequence: CDR1 SGHTA, CDR2 FQGTGA. The CDR3, as DNA: TGTGCCAGCAGCGCCGGACTAGCGGGAGGTCAAAACATTCAGTACTTC. Its translation: CASSAGLAGGQNIQYF.

This clonotype was counted many times. The rearrangement uses TRBV27 and TRBJ2-2; D remains unclear. Trimming shortened V by 6 bases and J by 3 bases, and 8 bases separated the two germline ends. The CDR3 is made up of 13 amino acids. Germline CDR1 reads MNHEY; CDR2 reads SMNVEV (reference sequence). This CDR3 is CASSSAYTGELFF. In nucleotides, the CDR3 is TGTGCCAGCAGCAGCGCTTACACCGGGGAGCTGTTTTTT.

This clonotype was seen ten or more times. The chain employs TRBV10-2 and TRBJ2-4; 7 bases are a match to TRBD2. Germline trimming cut 6 bases from V and 2 bases from J; bases unmatched to any gene: 4. Germline values: CDR1 WSHSY, CDR2 SAAADI. The CDR3 spans 14 residues. The CDR3 DNA is TGCGCCAGCAGGGGAGGGGTGACCAAAAACATTCAGTACTTC. It specifies CASRGGVTKNIQYF.

This clonotype showed up many times. The chain uses TRBV29-1 and TRBJ2-1; D ambiguous. The CDR3 totals 11 residues. Germline V gives CDR1 SQVTM, CDR2 ANQGSEA. V was trimmed by 4 bases and J by 7 bases, leaving 8 bases between them. The CDR3 loop is CSVGNVNEQFF. The CDR3 coding sequence is TGCAGCGTTGGTAACGTAAATGAGCAGTTCTTC.

Of note for this clonotype: A much larger clone lies one base from this, so it may be a read error. V usage is TRBV20-1 and J usage is TRBJ2-1; D not resolved. The CDR3 loop spans 13 amino acids. V was pared by 3 bases and J by 11 bases, with 17 bases between. Germline loops: CDR1 DFQATT, CDR2 SNEGSKA (reference sequence). This CDR3 is CSASRLEVNKQFF. The CDR3 nucleotides are TGCAGTGCTAGTAGGCTAGAGGTGAATAAGCAGTTCTTC.

This clonotype has ten or more counts. The rearrangement links TRBV28 to TRBJ1-1; a weak D match, TRBD1 (5 bases). CDR3 size: 13 residues. With 8 bases removed from V and 1 base from J, the gap between germline ends came to 11 bases. The germline V gene has CDR1 MDHEN and CDR2 SYDVKM. The chain's CDR3 is CASYRQPNTEAFF. The CDR3 nucleotides are TGTGCCAGCTACCGACAGCCGAACACTGAAGCTTTCTTT.

This clonotype has at least ten counts. V gene TRBV10-3 combines with J gene TRBJ1-5; D is unclear. Germline loops: CDR1 ENHRY, CDR2 SYGVKD. The V end lost 8 bases, the J end lost 5 bases, and 13 bases lay between the germline ends. The CDR3 extends over 13 amino acids. The CDR3 loop reads CAICAGSDQPQHF. CDR3 DNA: TGTGCCATCTGTGCGGGAAGTGATCAGCCCCAGCATTTT.

This clonotype was seen repeatedly, ten times or more. The rearrangement joins TRBV5-1 to TRBJ1-5; a possible D gene is TRBD1 (5 bases). The CDR3 totals 14 residues. The ends were cut back, 4 bases at V and 2 bases at J, with 10 bases in the middle. CDR1 is SGHRS and CDR2 is YFSETQ in the germline V gene. The CDR3 DNA reads TGCGCCAGCAGCCCGGGGACCGGCAATCAGCCCCAGCATTTT. Translation: CASSPGTGNQPQHF.

At least ten counts were recorded for this clonotype. A read error may produce the germline difference seen at one junction end. The chain couples TRBV5-1 to TRBJ2-7; 12 positions match TRBD2. The CDR3 is 16 amino acids. Germline V CDR1 and CDR2: SGHRS, YFSETQ. CDR3 region: CASSLGTSGVPYERYF. DNA for the CDR3: TGCGCCAGCAGCTTGGGGACTAGCGGGGTCCCCTACGAGCGGTACTTC.